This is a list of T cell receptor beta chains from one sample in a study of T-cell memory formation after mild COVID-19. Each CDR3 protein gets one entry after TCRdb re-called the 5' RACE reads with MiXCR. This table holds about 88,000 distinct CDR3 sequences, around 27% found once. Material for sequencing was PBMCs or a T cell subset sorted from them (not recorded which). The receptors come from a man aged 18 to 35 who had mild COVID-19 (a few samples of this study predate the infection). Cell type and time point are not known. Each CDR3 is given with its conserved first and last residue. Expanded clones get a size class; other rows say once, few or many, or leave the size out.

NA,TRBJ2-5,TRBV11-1,CASSPLGETQYF
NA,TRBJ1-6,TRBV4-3,CASRWGTINSPLHF
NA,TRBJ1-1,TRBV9,CASSVVPDRVGGTEAFF
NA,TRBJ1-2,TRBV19,CASRLGQLFYGYTF
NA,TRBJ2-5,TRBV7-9,CASSSTVQETQYF
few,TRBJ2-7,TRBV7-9,CASSHSTLISYEQYF
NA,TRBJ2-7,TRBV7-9,CASSLALAGVNEQYF
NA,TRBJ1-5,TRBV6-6,CASSDRGANQPQHF
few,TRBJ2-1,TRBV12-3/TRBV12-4,CASSPSGGADNEQFF
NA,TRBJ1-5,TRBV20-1,CSARDLGQPQHF
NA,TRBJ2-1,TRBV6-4,CASSDFSRNEQFF
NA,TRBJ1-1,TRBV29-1,CSVPKGQGNFF
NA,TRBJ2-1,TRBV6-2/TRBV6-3,CASSPGLYNEQFF
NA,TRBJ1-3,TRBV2,CASSEGGLRNTIYF
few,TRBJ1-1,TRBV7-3,CASSLSGRGTEAFF
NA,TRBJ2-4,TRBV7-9,CASSFTSDRVGIQYF
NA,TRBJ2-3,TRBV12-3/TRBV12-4,CASSLYRFAAGPRAPTDTQYF
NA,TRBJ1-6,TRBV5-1,CASSRGQGMVLGLDNSPLHF
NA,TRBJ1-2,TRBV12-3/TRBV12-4,CASTHPHTF
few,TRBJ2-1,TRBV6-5,CASSYWDGRSYNEQFF
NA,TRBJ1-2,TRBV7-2,CASGKQGARGYTF
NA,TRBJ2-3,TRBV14,CASNRVGAGDTQYF
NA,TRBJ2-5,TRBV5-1,CASSLEGGPDQETQYF
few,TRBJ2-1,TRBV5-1,CASSPRRAVNEQFF
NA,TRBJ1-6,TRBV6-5,CASSYDGDSPNSPLHF
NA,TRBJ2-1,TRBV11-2,CASSTSGNEQFF
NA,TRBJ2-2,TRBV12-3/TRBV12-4,CASSFWTGYTGELFF
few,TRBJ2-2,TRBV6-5,CASTTATPPGELFF
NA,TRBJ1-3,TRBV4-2,CASSQAHDDRAGNTIYF
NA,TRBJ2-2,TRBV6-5,CASSPGQGGTGELFF
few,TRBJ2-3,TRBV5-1,CASSLVLAGGLSTDTQYF
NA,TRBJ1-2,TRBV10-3,CAISGTGAAYGYTF
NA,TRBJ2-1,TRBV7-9,CASSSPGGLYNEQFF
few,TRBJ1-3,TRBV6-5,CASSYGGGDSQYF
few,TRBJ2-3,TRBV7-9,CAAGGRTDTQYF
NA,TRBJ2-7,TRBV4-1,CASSFGQGSYEQYF
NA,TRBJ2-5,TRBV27,CASSPLDRETQYF
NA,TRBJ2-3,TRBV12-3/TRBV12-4,CASSLAGGNTDTQYF
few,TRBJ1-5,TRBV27,CASSLWGNQPQHF